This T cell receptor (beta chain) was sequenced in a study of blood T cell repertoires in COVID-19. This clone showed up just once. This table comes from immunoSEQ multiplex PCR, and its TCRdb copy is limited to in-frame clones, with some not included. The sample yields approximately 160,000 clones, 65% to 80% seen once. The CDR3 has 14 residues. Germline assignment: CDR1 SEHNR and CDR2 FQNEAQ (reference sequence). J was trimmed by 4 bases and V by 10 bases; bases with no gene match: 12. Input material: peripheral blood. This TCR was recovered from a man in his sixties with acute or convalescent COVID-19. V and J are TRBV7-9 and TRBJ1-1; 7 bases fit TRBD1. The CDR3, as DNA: TGTGCCACCCGATCCACCAGGGGGTTCACTGAAGCTTTCTTT. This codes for CATRSTRGFTEAFF. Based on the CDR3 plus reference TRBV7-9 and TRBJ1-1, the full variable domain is DTGVSQNPRHKITKRGQNVTFRCDPISEHNRLYWYRQTLGQGPEFLTYFQNEAQLEKSRLLSDRFSAERPKGSFSTLEIQRTEQGDSAMYLCATRSTRGFTEAFFGQGTRLTVV.